The clone carrying this TCR beta chain was seen a few times. No antigen is known for it. The data derive from a study of T cell repertoires in cytomegalovirus infection. Regarding the study as a whole: Cumulated frequencies of public TCR beta families served to identify carriers of CMV plus the relevant HLA. What dominated the ex vivo response were HLA-C-restricted CMV-specific TCR beta clonotypes.

TCRdb independently ran MiXCR on the reads; one entry per CDR3 protein. The data contain hundreds of thousands of distinct CDR3 sequences, 30% to 35% of them seen just once; the ten biggest clones take up 9.5% to 15%. V gave up 2 bases and J gave up 1 base; unmatched junction bases: 6. The germline CDR1 and CDR2 sequences are SGHDN and FVKESK. CDR3 length equals 16 residues. This clonotype was obtained from a human donor in good health (CMV status not recorded). Some clones in this sample may be carry-over from other donors' samples. The gene calls are TRBV14 and TRBJ1-1, with TRBD1 matching 8 bases. The source material was cultured CD8+ T cells from PBMCs, sampled from culture after CMV antigen stimulation. CDR3 sequence: CASSQRGGTGNTEAFF. The DNA of the CDR3 is TGTGCCAGCAGCCAAAGGGGGGGGACAGGGAACACTGAAGCTTTCTTT.